The sequence of this TCR beta chain was determined in a study of graft-versus-host responses after intestinal transplantation. About the research overall: All recipients got anti-thymocyte globulin induction, then tacrolimus and steroids for approximately 3 years. Study-level results: The authors found GvH clones in recipient marrow, some appearing first in ileum or blood.

Clones were sequenced by immunoSEQ multiplex PCR, and TCRdb holds only the in-frame ones, with some missing. This table holds roughly 97,000 clones, 91% found once. V lost 2 bases and J 2 bases, leaving 9 bases between the germline ends. This CDR3 is built from 14 residues. The germline CDR1 and CDR2 sequences are MNHNY and SVGAGI (reference sequence). About this clone itself: What it recognizes is unknown.

This sequence originates from a human donor who was the organ donor for an intestinal transplant. This chain uses TRBV6-6 with TRBJ1-1; no definite D call. The starting material was unstimulated CD4+ T cells sorted from spleen or lymph node cells, obtained before transplant. CDR3 sequence: CASSYVGGNTEAFF. The DNA of the CDR3 is TGTGCCAGCAGTTACGTTGGAGGTAACACTGAAGCTTTCTTT.